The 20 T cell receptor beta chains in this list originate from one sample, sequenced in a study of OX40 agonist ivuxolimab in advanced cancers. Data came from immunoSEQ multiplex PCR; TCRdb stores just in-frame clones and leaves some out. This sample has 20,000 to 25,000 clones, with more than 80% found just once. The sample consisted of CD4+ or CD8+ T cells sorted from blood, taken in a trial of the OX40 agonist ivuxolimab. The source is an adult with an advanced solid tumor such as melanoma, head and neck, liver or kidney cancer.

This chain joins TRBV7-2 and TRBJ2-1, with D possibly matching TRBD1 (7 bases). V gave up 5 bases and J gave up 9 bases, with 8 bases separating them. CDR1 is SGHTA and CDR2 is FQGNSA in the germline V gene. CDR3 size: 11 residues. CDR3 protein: CASSQGGEQFF. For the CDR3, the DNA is TGTGCCAGCAGCCAGGGGGGTGAGCAGTTCTTC.

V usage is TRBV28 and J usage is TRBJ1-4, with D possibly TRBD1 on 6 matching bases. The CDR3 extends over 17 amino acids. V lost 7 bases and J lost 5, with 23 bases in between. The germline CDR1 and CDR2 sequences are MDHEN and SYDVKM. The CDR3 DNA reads TGTGCCAGCACCCTTGAGGGGGTGGTTCCCCAGAATGAAAAACTGTTTTTT. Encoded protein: CASTLEGVVPQNEKLFF.

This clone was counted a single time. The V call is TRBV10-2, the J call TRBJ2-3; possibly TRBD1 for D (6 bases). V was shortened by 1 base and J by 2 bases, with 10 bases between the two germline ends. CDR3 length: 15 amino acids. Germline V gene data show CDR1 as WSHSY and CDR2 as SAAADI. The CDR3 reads CASSEFGQPTDTQYF. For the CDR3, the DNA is TGCGCCAGCAGTGAGTTCGGACAGCCCACAGATACGCAGTATTTT.

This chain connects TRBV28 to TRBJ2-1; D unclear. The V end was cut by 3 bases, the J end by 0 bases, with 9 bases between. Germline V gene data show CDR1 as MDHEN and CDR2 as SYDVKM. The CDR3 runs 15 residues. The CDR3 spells CASSFDPSSYNEQFF. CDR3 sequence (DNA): TGTGCCAGCAGTTTTGACCCCAGCTCCTACAATGAGCAGTTCTTC. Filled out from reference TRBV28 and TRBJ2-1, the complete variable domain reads DVKVTQSSRYLVKRTGEKVFLECVQDMDHENMFWYRQDPGLGLRLIYFSYDVKMKEKGDIPEGYSVSREKKERFSLILESASTNQTSMYLCASSFDPSSYNEQFFGPGTRLTVL.

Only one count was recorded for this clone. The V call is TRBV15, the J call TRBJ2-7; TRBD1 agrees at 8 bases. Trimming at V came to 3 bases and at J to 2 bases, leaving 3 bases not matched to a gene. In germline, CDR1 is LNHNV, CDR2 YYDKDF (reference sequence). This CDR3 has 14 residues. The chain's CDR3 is CATSRGTGPYEQYF. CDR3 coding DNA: TGTGCCACCAGCAGGGGGACAGGTCCCTACGAGCAGTACTTC.

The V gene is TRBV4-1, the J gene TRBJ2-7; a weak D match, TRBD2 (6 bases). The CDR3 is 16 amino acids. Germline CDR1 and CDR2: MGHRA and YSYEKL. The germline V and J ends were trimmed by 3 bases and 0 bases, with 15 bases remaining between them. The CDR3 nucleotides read TGCGCCAGCAGCCAGGTCCGGGACTCATACTCCTACGAGCAGTACTTC. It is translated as CASSQVRDSYSYEQYF.

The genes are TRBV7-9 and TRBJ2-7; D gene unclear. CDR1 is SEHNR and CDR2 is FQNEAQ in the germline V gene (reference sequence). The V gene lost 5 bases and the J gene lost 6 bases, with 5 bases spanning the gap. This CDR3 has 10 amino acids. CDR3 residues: CASSPTEQYF. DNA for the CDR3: TGTGCCAGCAGCCCAACCGAGCAGTACTTC.

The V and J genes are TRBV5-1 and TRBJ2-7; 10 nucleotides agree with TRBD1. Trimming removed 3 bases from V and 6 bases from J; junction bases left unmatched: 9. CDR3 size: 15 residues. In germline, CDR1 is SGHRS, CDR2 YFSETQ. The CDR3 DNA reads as TGCGCCAGCAGCTCCGGGACAGGGGCCCCGTTCGAGCAGTACTTC. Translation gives CASSSGTGAPFEQYF.

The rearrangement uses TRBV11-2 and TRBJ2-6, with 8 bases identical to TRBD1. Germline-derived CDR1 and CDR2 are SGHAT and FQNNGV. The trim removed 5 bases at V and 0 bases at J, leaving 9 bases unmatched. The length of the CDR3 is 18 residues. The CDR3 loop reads CASSQIGQGDSGANVLTF. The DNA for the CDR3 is TGTGCCAGCAGCCAGATCGGACAGGGAGACTCTGGGGCCAACGTCCTGACTTTC.

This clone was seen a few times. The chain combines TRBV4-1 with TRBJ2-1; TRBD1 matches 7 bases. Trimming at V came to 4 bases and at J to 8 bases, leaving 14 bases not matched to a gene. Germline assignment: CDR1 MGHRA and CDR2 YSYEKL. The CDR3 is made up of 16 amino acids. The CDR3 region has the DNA TGCGCCAGCAGCCGCCAAAAACGACAGGGTAGGGATGAGCAGTTCTTC. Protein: CASSRQKRQGRDEQFF.

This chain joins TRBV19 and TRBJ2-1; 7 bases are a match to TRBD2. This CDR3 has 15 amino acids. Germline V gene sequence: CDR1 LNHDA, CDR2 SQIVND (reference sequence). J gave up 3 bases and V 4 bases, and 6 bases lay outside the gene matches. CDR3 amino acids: CASSNLAELYNEQFF. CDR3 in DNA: TGTGCCAGTAGTAATCTAGCGGAACTCTACAATGAGCAGTTCTTC.

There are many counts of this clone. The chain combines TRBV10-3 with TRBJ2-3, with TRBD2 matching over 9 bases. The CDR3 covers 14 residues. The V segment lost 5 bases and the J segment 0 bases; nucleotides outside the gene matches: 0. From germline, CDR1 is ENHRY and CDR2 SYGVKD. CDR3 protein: CAISTSGSTDTQYF. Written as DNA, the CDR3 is TGTGCCATCAGTACTAGCGGGAGCACAGATACGCAGTATTTT.

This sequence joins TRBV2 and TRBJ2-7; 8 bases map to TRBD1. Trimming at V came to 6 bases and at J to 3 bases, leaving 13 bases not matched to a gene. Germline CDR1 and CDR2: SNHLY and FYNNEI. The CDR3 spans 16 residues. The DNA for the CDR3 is TGTGCCAGCAGCGAATCCAGGACAGGGAGTGGCTACGAGCAGTACTTC. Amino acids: CASSESRTGSGYEQYF.

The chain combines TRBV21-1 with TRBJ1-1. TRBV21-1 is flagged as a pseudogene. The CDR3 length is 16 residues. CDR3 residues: CASRYLLYTIRTEAFF. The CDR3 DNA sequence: TGTGCCAGCAGATATCTACTCTACACAATTCGCACTGAAGCTTTCTTT.

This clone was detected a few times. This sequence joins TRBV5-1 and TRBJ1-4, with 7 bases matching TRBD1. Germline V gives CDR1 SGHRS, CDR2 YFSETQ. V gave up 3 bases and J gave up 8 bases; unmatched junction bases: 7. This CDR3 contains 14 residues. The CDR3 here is CASSSGTDTEKLFF. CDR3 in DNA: TGCGCCAGCAGCTCCGGGACAGATACCGAAAAACTGTTTTTT.

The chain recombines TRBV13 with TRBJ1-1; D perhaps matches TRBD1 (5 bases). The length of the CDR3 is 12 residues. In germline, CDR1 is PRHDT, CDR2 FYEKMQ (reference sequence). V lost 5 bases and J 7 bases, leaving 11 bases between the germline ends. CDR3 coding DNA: TGTGCCAGCAGCCCCCGGGGCCTTGAAGCTTTCTTT. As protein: CASSPRGLEAFF. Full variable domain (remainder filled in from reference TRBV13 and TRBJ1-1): AAGVIQSPRHLIKEKRETATLKCYPIPRHDTVYWYQQGPGQDPQFLISFYEKMQSDKGSIPDRFSAQQFSDYHSELNMSSLELGDSALYFCASSPRGLEAFFGQGTRLTVV.

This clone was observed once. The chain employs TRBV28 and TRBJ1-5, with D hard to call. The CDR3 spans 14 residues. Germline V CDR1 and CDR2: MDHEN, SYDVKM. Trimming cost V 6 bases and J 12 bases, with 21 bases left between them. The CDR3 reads CASSSISDPRNQHF. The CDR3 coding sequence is TGTGCCAGCAGCTCTATTTCGGACCCCAGGAACCAGCATTTT.

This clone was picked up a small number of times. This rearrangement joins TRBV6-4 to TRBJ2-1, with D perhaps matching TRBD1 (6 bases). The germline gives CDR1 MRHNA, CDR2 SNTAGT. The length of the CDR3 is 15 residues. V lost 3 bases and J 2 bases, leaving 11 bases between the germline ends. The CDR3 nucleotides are TGTGCCAGCAGTGATAGGACAGCCGCCTACAATGAGCAGTTCTTC. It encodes CASSDRTAAYNEQFF.

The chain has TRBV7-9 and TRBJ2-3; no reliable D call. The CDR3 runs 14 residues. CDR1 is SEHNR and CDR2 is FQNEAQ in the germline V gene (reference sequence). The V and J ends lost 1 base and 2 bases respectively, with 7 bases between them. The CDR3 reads CASSLDTNTDTQYF. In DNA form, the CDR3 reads TGTGCCAGCAGCTTAGACACCAACACAGATACGCAGTATTTT.

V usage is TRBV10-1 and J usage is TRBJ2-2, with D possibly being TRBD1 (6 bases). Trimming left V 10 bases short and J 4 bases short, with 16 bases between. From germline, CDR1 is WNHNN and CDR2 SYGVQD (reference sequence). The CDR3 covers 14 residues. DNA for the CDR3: TGCGCCACCAGGAGGACAGAGTTCACCGGGGAGCTGTTTTTT. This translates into CATRRTEFTGELFF.